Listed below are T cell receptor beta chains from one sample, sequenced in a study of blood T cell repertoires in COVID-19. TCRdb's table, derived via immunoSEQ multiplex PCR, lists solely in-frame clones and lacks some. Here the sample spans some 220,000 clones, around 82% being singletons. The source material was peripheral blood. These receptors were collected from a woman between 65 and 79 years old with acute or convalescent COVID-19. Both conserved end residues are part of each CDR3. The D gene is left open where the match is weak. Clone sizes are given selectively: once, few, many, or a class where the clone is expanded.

TGTGCCAGCTCTACTAGCGGGGGGAACAATGAGCAGTTCTTC	CASSTSGGNNEQFF	14	TRBJ2-1	TRBD2	TRBV2	NA
TGTGCCAGCAGCTTGGGAGGGGGCGCCGTTAAGACCCAGTACTTC	CASSLGGGAVKTQYF	15	TRBJ2-5	TRBD1	TRBV5-8	NA
TGTGCCAGCAGTGAAAGTGACAGCAATAGCAATCAGCCCCAGCATTTT	CASSESDSNSNQPQHF	16	TRBJ1-5	NA	TRBV6-1	NA
TGTGCCAGCAGTGAAGTGGCAGGCTACGAGCAGTACTTC	CASSEVAGYEQYF	13	TRBJ2-7	NA	TRBV6-1	few
TGTGCCACCTCAGGTTTAACTAATGAAAAACTGTTTTTT	CATSGLTNEKLFF	13	TRBJ1-4	NA	TRBV24-1	NA
TGTGCCAGCAGTGAAATGAGACGGGCAACTAATGAAAAACTGTTTTTT	CASSEMRRATNEKLFF	16	TRBJ1-4	NA	TRBV6-1	NA
TGTGCCAGCAGCGTCCTACGCTTTAGCGGGGGGGTGGAAGCCAAAAACATTCAGTACTTC	CASSVLRFSGGVEAKNIQYF	20	TRBJ2-4	TRBD2	TRBV27	NA
TGTGCCAGCAGTTGGGGACAGAATGGCTACACCTTC	CASSWGQNGYTF	12	TRBJ1-2	TRBD1	TRBV12-3/TRBV12-4	NA
TGTGCCAGCAGCTTCGGGACAGGGTCCACCGGGGAGCTGTTTTTT	CASSFGTGSTGELFF	15	TRBJ2-2	TRBD1	TRBV11-3	NA
TGTGCCAGCAGCGGTGCTCGCTGGACTAGCGGGGGGCAGTATTTT	CASSGARWTSGGQYF	15	TRBJ2-3	TRBD2	TRBV6-5	once
TGTGCCAGCAGCTTAAAACTAGCGGGGGCCACTAGCACAGATACGCAGTATTTT	CASSLKLAGATSTDTQYF	18	TRBJ2-3	TRBD2	TRBV7-3	NA
TGTGCCACCAGCTCGGACAGGCGAGGGGTCCAGTACTTC	CATSSDRRGVQYF	13	TRBJ2-5	TRBD1	TRBV24-1	NA
TGTGCCAGTAGCACCGGGACTTTCTCCTACGAGCAGTACTTC	CASSTGTFSYEQYF	14	TRBJ2-7	NA	TRBV19	NA
TGTGCCAGCAGCGACGGGACAGGGTTCGTCACTGAAGCTTTCTTT	CASSDGTGFVTEAFF	15	TRBJ1-1	TRBD1	TRBV9	NA
TGTGCCAGCAGCTTAGAGGGGCATGAGCAGTTCTTC	CASSLEGHEQFF	12	TRBJ2-1	NA	TRBV11-1	NA
TGTGCCAGCAGCTTAGGCGGACAGGGAGGGAACACTGAAGCTTTCTTT	CASSLGGQGGNTEAFF	16	TRBJ1-1	TRBD1	TRBV7-6	NA
TGTGCCACCAGTGATTTGTTGGCAGATCAAGAGACCCAGTACTTC	CATSDLLADQETQYF	15	TRBJ2-5	NA	TRBV24-1	NA
TGCGCCAGCAGCTTAGGACTAGCGGGGGAAACAGATACGCAGTATTTT	CASSLGLAGETDTQYF	16	TRBJ2-3	TRBD2	TRBV5-1	NA
TGTGCCAGCAGCAAAGGGACAGCGAACAATGAGCAGTTCTTC	CASSKGTANNEQFF	14	TRBJ2-1	TRBD1	TRBV6-5	once
TGTGCCAGCAGCTTCAAAACCAACAGAGATTATAATTCACCCCTCCACTTT	CASSFKTNRDYNSPLHF	17	TRBJ1-6	NA	TRBV5-8	NA
TGTGCCAGCAGTTACCCCCTAGCGGGGGATCTCACAGATACGCAGTATTTT	CASSYPLAGDLTDTQYF	17	TRBJ2-3	TRBD2	TRBV6-2/TRBV6-3	NA
TGTGCCAGCAGTTTCCCGGGACAGCCCTACGAGCAGTACTTC	CASSFPGQPYEQYF	14	TRBJ2-7	TRBD1	TRBV28	NA
TGTGCCATCAGTGAGTTACGGGAGGGTGAGCAGTTCTTC	CAISELREGEQFF	13	TRBJ2-1	TRBD2	TRBV10-3	NA
TGTGCCAGCAGCCGGGACAGGACCTACGAGCAGTACTTC	CASSRDRTYEQYF	13	TRBJ2-7	TRBD1	TRBV11-2	NA
TGTGCCAGCTCACCACGCCAGGCTCAAGAGACCCAGTACTTC	CASSPRQAQETQYF	14	TRBJ2-5	NA	TRBV18	once
TGTGCCAGCAGCCCCCAATACGGGGGGACCCAGTACTTC	CASSPQYGGTQYF	13	TRBJ2-5	NA	TRBV11-2	NA
TGTGCCAGCAGCCAAGAAGGAGTCCCCACAGATACGCAGTATTTT	CASSQEGVPTDTQYF	15	TRBJ2-3	NA	TRBV3-1/TRBV3-2	NA
TGTGCCAGCCAGGATCAAGAGACCCAGTACTTC	CASQDQETQYF	11	TRBJ2-5	NA	TRBV7-9	NA
TGTGCCAGCAGCTCCTACAGGGGGTCTCACTATGGCTACACCTTC	CASSSYRGSHYGYTF	15	TRBJ1-2	TRBD1	TRBV7-2	NA
TGTGCCAGCAGTTTAGACAGGCCGGTGCAGTACTTC	CASSLDRPVQYF	12	TRBJ2-7	NA	TRBV12-3/TRBV12-4	NA
TGTGCCAGCAGTACAATAGCGGGGGGGCGGCGAGAGACCCAGTACTTC	CASSTIAGGRRETQYF	16	TRBJ2-5	TRBD2	TRBV3-1/TRBV3-2	NA
TGTGCCAGCAGCTTAGAAGGCGGACACAACTATGGCTACACCTTC	CASSLEGGHNYGYTF	15	TRBJ1-2	NA	TRBV7-9	NA
TGTGCCAGCAGAACTAGCGGGGGGGCTAATGAGCAGTTCTTC	CASRTSGGANEQFF	14	TRBJ2-1	TRBD2	TRBV6-4	NA
TGTGCCAGCAGGACTGGGGTCGGGGGACGAATCAACACTGAAGCTTTCTTT	CASRTGVGGRINTEAFF	17	TRBJ1-1	NA	TRBV2	NA
TGTGCCAGCAGTTACTCGACAGGGGCGGAGACCCAGTACTTC	CASSYSTGAETQYF	14	TRBJ2-5	TRBD1	TRBV6-5	NA
TGTGCCAGCCAGGGACAGAACACCGGGGAGCTGTTTTTT	CASQGQNTGELFF	13	TRBJ2-2	NA	TRBV6-5	NA
TGTGCCAGCAGTCTACAGGGGCCTTCTTTTTCGTTGAACACTGAAGCTTTCTTT	CASSLQGPSFSLNTEAFF	18	TRBJ1-1	TRBD1	TRBV6-6	once
TGTGCCAGCAGACAGAGGACAGGGGATGGCTACACCTTC	CASRQRTGDGYTF	13	TRBJ1-2	TRBD1	TRBV25-1	NA
TGCGCCAGCAGCCTTGGGGGACAGGACTATAGCAATCAGCCCCAGCATTTT	CASSLGGQDYSNQPQHF	17	TRBJ1-5	TRBD1	TRBV4-1	few
TGTGCCAGCAGCCCTGGGCGCCGGGAAAAACTGTTTTTT	CASSPGRREKLFF	13	TRBJ1-4	NA	TRBV7-2	few
TGTGCCAGCAGCGTAGGGACAGGGCCTCAGCCCCAGCATTTT	CASSVGTGPQPQHF	14	TRBJ1-5	TRBD1	TRBV9	NA
TGCGCCAGCAGCCAAGGGGGGCCCCGGGAACTCACAGATACGCAGTATTTT	CASSQGGPRELTDTQYF	17	TRBJ2-3	NA	TRBV4-1	NA
TGCGCCAGCAGTGACAGGAACACCGGGGAGCTGTTTTTT	CASSDRNTGELFF	13	TRBJ2-2	NA	TRBV10-1	few
TGTGCCAGCTCCGACAGCTCTGGAAACACCATATATTTT	CASSDSSGNTIYF	13	TRBJ1-3	NA	TRBV18	NA
TGTGCCAGCAGCTACGCTAGGGGGAATGAAAAACTGTTTTTT	CASSYARGNEKLFF	14	TRBJ1-4	NA	TRBV7-8	few
TGTGCCAGCAGCCGGACTAGCGGGGGAGGAAGGACAGATACGCAGTATTTT	CASSRTSGGGRTDTQYF	17	TRBJ2-3	TRBD2	TRBV5-4	once
TGCGCCAGCAGTAGCACTTACTCTGGAAACACCATATATTTT	CASSSTYSGNTIYF	14	TRBJ1-3	NA	TRBV5-1	few
TGTGCCAGCAGCGAGTCCTACGAGCAGTACTTC	CASSESYEQYF	11	TRBJ2-7	NA	TRBV11-2	many
TGCGCCAGCAGCCCCGGTGAAAAACTGTTTTTT	CASSPGEKLFF	11	TRBJ1-4	NA	TRBV5-1	NA
TGTGCCAGCAGCCAGGGACAGGGGAAGGGCCAGCCCCAGCATTTT	CASSQGQGKGQPQHF	15	TRBJ1-5	TRBD1	TRBV4-2	NA
TGTGCCAGCACGGGTAGGGCCAAAAACATTCAGTACTTC	CASTGRAKNIQYF	13	TRBJ2-4	NA	TRBV6-4	NA